The clone carrying this TCR beta chain was seen just once. The antigen remains undetermined. The record originates from a study of CD8+ T cells in alopecia areata. Study conclusions and caveats: On tofacitinib, scalp and blood still held many of the expanded lesional clones.

The CDR3 length is 14 residues. V gave up 3 bases and J gave up 7 bases; unmatched junction bases: 7. In germline, CDR1 is SNHLY, CDR2 FYNNEI. Sample treatment: oral pan-JAK inhibitor, 5-10 mg twice daily. Isolated RNA was reverse transcribed into cDNA used as the sequencing template. Clones were read by immunoSEQ multiplex PCR, and TCRdb kept only the in-frame ones, dropping some. The table lists around 300,000 clones, 45% to 70% of them singletons. The sequencing here drew on CD4+ T cells sorted from blood, taken at roughly week 53, from a patient treated with tofacitinib. The chain combines TRBV2 with TRBJ2-5, with TRBD1 matching 8 bases. This receptor was identified in a human donor with alopecia areata. The CDR3 DNA reads as TGTGCCAGCAGTGAGTTGGCCAGGGGGCGGACCCAGTACTTC. Amino acid sequence: CASSELARGRTQYF.